A single sample gave rise to the 13 T cell receptor beta chains below, sequenced in a study of vaccination and CD4 T cells after COVID-19. Their recognized antigens are unknown. Treatment of the sample: roughly ten-day PBMC culture with coronavirus spike peptide pools or control peptides (ViraFEST assay). The Oncomine TCR Beta short-read assay was applied to DNA of cultured CD4+ T cells. From the PCR reads, TCRdb called clonotypes with MiXCR, one entry per CDR3 protein. The sample shows thousands of distinct CDR3 sequences, approximately 52% of them seen only once. Source material: CD4+ T cells from blood, cultured in vitro. The receptors here all came from a human donor who had recovered from COVID-19.

The chain uses TRBV18 and TRBJ2-7; D may be TRBD2 (6 bases). V was trimmed by 3 bases and J by 2 bases, leaving 14 bases between them. Germline-derived CDR1 and CDR2 are KGHSH and LQKENI. The CDR3 covers 15 residues. CDR3 sequence: CASSPIGGETYEQYF. The DNA of the CDR3 is TGTGCCAGCTCACCCATCGGGGGAGAGACCTACGAGCAGTACTTC.

V gene TRBV6-1 combines with J gene TRBJ2-7; 7 positions agree with TRBD2. Germline trimming cut 6 bases from V and 4 bases from J; bases unmatched to any gene: 9. CDR1 MNHNS and CDR2 SASEGT come from the germline V gene. This CDR3 comprises 14 residues. The CDR3 coding sequence is TGTGCCAGCAGCCTCGGGGGGTTGAAGTACGAGCAGTACTTC. Amino acid sequence: CASSLGGLKYEQYF.

J is TRBJ1-5 and V is TRBV7-8; D is ambiguous. CDR1 is SGHVS and CDR2 is FQNEAQ in the germline V gene. This CDR3 has 14 amino acids. V lost 5 bases and J lost 7, with 15 bases in between. CDR3 loop: CASSRNSMRQPQHF. The CDR3, as DNA: TGTGCCAGCAGCAGAAACTCGATGCGACAGCCCCAGCATTTT.

The rearrangement joins TRBV6-5 to TRBJ1-5; D may be TRBD1 (5 bases). The CDR3 has 14 residues. CDR1 MNHEY and CDR2 SVGAGI come from the germline V gene. The V end lost 0 bases, the J end lost 7 bases, and 10 bases lay between the germline ends. DNA of the CDR3: TGTGCCAGCAGTTACTCCCAAGGGGTCCAGCCCCAGCATTTT. Amino acid sequence: CASSYSQGVQPQHF.

The V call is TRBV2, the J call TRBJ2-1, with D perhaps matching TRBD1 (6 bases). Germline V gene sequence: CDR1 SNHLY, CDR2 FYNNEI. Trimming cost V 4 bases and J 6 bases, with 16 bases left between them. CDR3 size: 15 residues. The CDR3 DNA reads TGTGCCAGCAGTGCTGTCAGGGGCTTGGTCAATGAGCAGTTCTTC. The encoded protein is CASSAVRGLVNEQFF. Full variable domain (missing parts from reference TRBV2 and TRBJ2-1): EPEVTQTPSHQVTQMGQEVILRCVPISNHLYFYWYRQILGQKVEFLVSFYNNEISEKSEIFDDQFSVERPDGSNFTLKIRSTKLEDSAMYFCASSAVRGLVNEQFFGPGTRLTVL.

This clonotype appeared a few times. The chain links TRBV7-9 to TRBJ1-1, with a tentative D call TRBD1 (5 bases). V dropped 0 bases and J dropped 4 bases, with 9 bases sitting between them. The CDR3 sequence is 14 residues long. Germline CDR1 reads SEHNR; CDR2 reads FQNEAQ (reference sequence). The CDR3 loop is CASSLAGETTEAFF. CDR3 coding DNA: TGTGCCAGCAGCTTAGCGGGGGAGACCACTGAAGCTTTCTTT.

This clonotype has more than one count but fewer than ten. V usage is TRBV29-1 and J usage is TRBJ1-2; possibly TRBD1 for D (5 bases). This CDR3 is built from 14 residues. Between the trimmed V and J ends, which lost 3 bases and 4 bases, there was a span of 15 bases. Germline loops: CDR1 SQVTM, CDR2 ANQGSEA. The chain's CDR3 is CSVEGTDRTYGYTF. In DNA form, the CDR3 reads TGCAGCGTTGAGGGGACGGATCGCACCTATGGCTACACCTTC. The full variable domain, in which reference TRBV29-1 and TRBJ1-2 provide the parts outside the CDR3, is SAVISQKPSRDICQRGTSLTIQCQVDSQVTMMFWYRQQPGQSLTLIATANQGSEATYESGFVIDKFPISRPNLTFSTLTVSNMSPEDSSIYLCSVEGTDRTYGYTFGSGTRLTVV.

About this clonotype itself: The germline gene is not matched at one end of the junction; a read error may be the cause. The chain combines TRBV27 with TRBJ2-4; the D gene could be TRBD1 or TRBD2 (6 bases each). CDR3 length: 13 amino acids. Per the germline V gene, CDR1 is MNHEY and CDR2 is SMNVEV (reference sequence). The chain's CDR3 is CETKASSGAIQYF. DNA of the CDR3: TGCGAAACCAAGGCTAGCTCGGGGGCCATTCAGTACTTC.

CDR3 in DNA: TGTGCCAGCAGCGAGGGGCGCGGATGGGACTCCTACGAGCAGTACTTC. Translated: CASSEGRGWDSYEQYF. The chain recombines TRBV9 with TRBJ2-7, with TRBD1 as a possible D gene (5 bases). Per the germline V gene, CDR1 is SGDLS and CDR2 is YYNGEE. The CDR3 totals 16 residues. V lost 3 bases to trimming and J lost 0 bases, with 16 bases between them.

This clonotype was seen a few times. V gene TRBV21-1 combines with J gene TRBJ1-5; the DNA was not compared with TRBD1, the D call given in the table. TRBV21-1 has pseudogene status. The CDR3 has 16 amino acids. The CDR3 DNA follows: TGTGCCAGCAGCAAAGCGGACAGGGGCGGAAATCAGCCCCAGCATTTT. This codes for CASSKADRGGNQPQHF.

This rearrangement joins TRBV4-2 to TRBJ2-4; TRBD2 agrees at 11 bases. Germline CDR1 LGHNA, CDR2 YNFKEQ. The CDR3 contains 19 residues. V shed 0 bases and J 1 base; nucleotides not matched to a gene: 8. The CDR3 loop reads CASSQEWLAGGEAKNIQYF. CDR3 bases: TGTGCCAGCAGCCAAGAGTGGCTAGCGGGAGGTGAGGCCAAAAACATTCAGTACTTC.

The V call is TRBV18, the J call TRBJ1-2; weak D call: TRBD1 (5 bases). Germline assignment: CDR1 KGHSH and CDR2 LQKENI. CDR3 length equals 14 residues. V was clipped by 5 bases and J by 8 bases, with 18 bases between them. The DNA for the CDR3 is TGTGCCAGCTCAGGGGGAGCTAAAGTCGGAGGCTACACCTTC. It codes for CASSGGAKVGGYTF.

The chain carries TRBV11-2 and TRBJ1-1; weak D call: TRBD1 (5 bases). There are 15 residues in the CDR3. Germline-derived CDR1 and CDR2 are SGHAT and FQNNGV. The V gene lost 2 bases and the J gene lost 2 bases, with 12 bases spanning the gap. Here the CDR3 DNA reads TGTGCCAGCAGCTTACGGGGGTCGGGAAACACTGAAGCTTTCTTT. This sequence encodes CASSLRGSGNTEAFF.